This TCR beta chain stems from a study of blood T cell repertoires in COVID-19. As for the study in general: Italy, Spain and the United States were the sources of the convalescent and acute COVID-19 samples. T cells, B-cell-depleted T cells, or PBMCs supplied cDNA or gDNA.

In the original workflow: Reference gene primer amplification in the assay estimated nucleated cell counts. The table came from immunoSEQ multiplex PCR; TCRdb's copy has only in-frame clones and leaves some out. V, J and clone size are those of that table, while D and trimming were read from the DNA. The top ten hold 5.1% of the sample, which has roughly 220,000 clones, 84% seen once. The CDR3 is made up of 15 amino acids. Germline loops: CDR1 KGHSH, CDR2 LQKENI. V shed 5 bases, J shed 6 bases, and the junction held 6 bases outside the gene matches. The sequenced sample was peripheral blood. The clonotype originates from an older woman who had recovered from COVID-19. The rearrangement links TRBV18 to TRBJ2-2, with 10 bases that match TRBD2. This CDR3 reads CASSEGLARSGELFF. In DNA, the CDR3 is TGTGCCAGCTCAGAGGGACTAGCGCGTTCCGGGGAGCTGTTTTTT.